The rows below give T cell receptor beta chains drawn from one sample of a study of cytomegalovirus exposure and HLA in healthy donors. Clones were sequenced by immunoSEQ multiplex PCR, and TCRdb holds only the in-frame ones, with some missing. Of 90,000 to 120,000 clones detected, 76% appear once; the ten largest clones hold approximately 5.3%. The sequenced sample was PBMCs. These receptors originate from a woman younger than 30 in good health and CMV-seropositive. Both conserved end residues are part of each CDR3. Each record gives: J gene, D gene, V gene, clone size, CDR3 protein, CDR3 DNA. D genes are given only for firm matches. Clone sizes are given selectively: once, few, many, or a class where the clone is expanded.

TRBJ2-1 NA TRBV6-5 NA CASISAPSSEQFF TGTGCCAGCATCTCCGCCCCCTCGAGTGAGCAGTTCTTC
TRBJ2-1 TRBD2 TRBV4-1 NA CASSQDFRLAEPEQFF TGCGCCAGCAGCCAAGATTTTAGACTAGCGGAGCCGGAGCAGTTCTTC
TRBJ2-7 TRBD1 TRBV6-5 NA CASTQGAPYEQYF TGTGCCAGCACCCAGGGGGCCCCCTACGAGCAGTACTTC
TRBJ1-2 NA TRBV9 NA CASSVDTAYYGYTF TGTGCCAGCAGCGTAGATACAGCATACTATGGCTACACCTTC
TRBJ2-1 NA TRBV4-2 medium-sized CASSQDYEAREQFF TGTGCCAGCAGCCAAGATTATGAGGCCCGCGAGCAGTTCTTC
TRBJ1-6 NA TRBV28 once CASSLSISPLHF TGTGCCAGCAGTCTTAGCATCTCACCCCTCCACTTT
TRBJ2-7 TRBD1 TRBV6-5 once CASSYSGTGYEQYF TGTGCCAGCAGTTACTCGGGGACAGGCTACGAGCAGTACTTC
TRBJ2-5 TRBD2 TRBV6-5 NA CASSYGVAGGETQYF TGTGCCAGCAGTTACGGAGTAGCCGGGGGGGAGACCCAGTACTTC
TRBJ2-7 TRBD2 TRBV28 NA CASSFLGGSRDEQYF TGTGCCAGCAGTTTCCTAGGCGGGAGTCGGGACGAGCAGTACTTC
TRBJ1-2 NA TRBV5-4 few CASSLQERDYGYTF TGTGCCAGCAGCTTACAGGAAAGGGACTATGGCTACACCTTC
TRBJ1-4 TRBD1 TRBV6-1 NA CASSEEGTGAEKLFF TGTGCCAGCAGTGAAGAAGGGACAGGGGCTGAAAAACTGTTTTTT
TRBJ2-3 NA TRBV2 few CASSPRTVTDTQYF TGTGCCAGCAGTCCCCGTACAGTTACAGATACGCAGTATTTT
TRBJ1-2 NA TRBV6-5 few CASRPGGAVTYGYTF TGTGCCAGCCGCCCGGGCGGGGCGGTGACCTATGGCTACACCTTC
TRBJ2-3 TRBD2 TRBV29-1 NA CTLSGRLSSDTQYF TGCACCCTTAGCGGGAGGCTCTCATCCGATACGCAGTATTTT
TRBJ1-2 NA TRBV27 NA CASSLGWRYGYTF TGTGCCAGCAGTTTAGGATGGAGATATGGCTACACCTTC
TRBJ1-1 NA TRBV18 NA CASSPLTGTEAFF TGTGCCAGCTCACCACTTACAGGCACTGAAGCTTTCTTT
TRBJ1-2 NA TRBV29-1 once CSVMTGGRGYGYTF TGCAGCGTAATGACCGGGGGGAGAGGCTATGGCTACACCTTC
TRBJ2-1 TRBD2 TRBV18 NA CASSRTSATYNEQFF TGTGCCAGCTCACGAACTAGCGCAACCTACAATGAGCAGTTCTTC
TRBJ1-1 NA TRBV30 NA CAKQTNTEAFF TGTGCGAAACAGACGAACACTGAAGCTTTCTTT
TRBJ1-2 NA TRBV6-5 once CASSSYEGYGYTF TGTGCCAGCAGCAGCTATGAGGGATATGGCTACACCTTC
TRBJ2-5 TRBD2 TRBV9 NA CASSAGTSGQETQYF TGTGCCAGCAGCGCGGGGACTAGCGGTCAAGAGACCCAGTACTTC
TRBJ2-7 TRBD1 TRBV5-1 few CASSSVGGQGEYEQYF TGCGCCAGCAGCTCGGTAGGGGGACAGGGCGAGTACGAGCAGTACTTC
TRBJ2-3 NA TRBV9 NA CASNDGQFSTDTQYF TGTGCCAGCAACGATGGACAGTTCAGCACAGATACGCAGTATTTT
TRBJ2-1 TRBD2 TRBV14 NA CASSPRDYFDEQFF TGTGCCAGCAGTCCCCGGGACTATTTCGATGAGCAGTTCTTC
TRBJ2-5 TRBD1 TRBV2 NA CASRKDRAGQETQYF TGTGCCAGCAGAAAGGACAGGGCGGGACAGGAGACCCAGTACTTC
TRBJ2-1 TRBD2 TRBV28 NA CASSTPGTSGSGSYNEQFF TGTGCCAGCAGTACGCCCGGGACTAGCGGGAGTGGCTCCTACAATGAGCAGTTCTTC
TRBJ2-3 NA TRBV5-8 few CASSLSPGTDTQYF TGTGCCAGCAGCTTATCTCCGGGGACAGATACGCAGTATTTT
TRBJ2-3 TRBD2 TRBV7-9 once CASSGGLATDTQYF TGTGCCAGCAGCGGCGGACTAGCAACAGATACGCAGTATTTT
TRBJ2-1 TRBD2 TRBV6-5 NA CASSYGASGSYNEQFF TGTGCCAGCAGTTACGGTGCTAGCGGGAGCTACAATGAGCAGTTCTTC
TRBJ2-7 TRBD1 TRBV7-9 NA CASSAPGQAHYEQYF TGTGCCAGCAGCGCTCCGGGACAGGCACACTACGAGCAGTACTTC
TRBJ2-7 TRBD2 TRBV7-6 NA CASSLGGGRSYEQYF TGTGCCAGCAGCTTAGGAGGCGGGAGGTCGTACGAGCAGTACTTC
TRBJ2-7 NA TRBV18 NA CASSPRGGRTYEQYF TGTGCCAGCTCCCCACGAGGAGGGAGGACCTACGAGCAGTACTTC
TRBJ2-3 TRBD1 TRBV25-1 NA CASSELQGVDTQYF TGTGCCAGCAGTGAACTTCAGGGGGTAGATACGCAGTATTTT
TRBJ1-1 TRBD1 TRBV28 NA CASSPGTGGNTEAFF TGTGCCAGCAGTCCCGGGACAGGGGGGAACACTGAAGCTTTCTTT
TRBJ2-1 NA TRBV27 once CASNIQGGGYEQFF TGTGCCAGCAACATACAGGGGGGGGGATATGAGCAGTTCTTC
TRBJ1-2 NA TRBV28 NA CASSRANYGYTF TGTGCCAGCAGCCGTGCTAACTATGGCTACACCTTC
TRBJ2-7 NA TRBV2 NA CASSLQDYEQYF TGTGCCAGCAGCCTACAGGACTACGAGCAGTACTTC
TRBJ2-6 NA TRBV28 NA CASSEGASGANVLTF TGTGCCAGCAGCGAAGGGGCCTCTGGGGCCAACGTCCTGACTTTC
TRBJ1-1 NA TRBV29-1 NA CSVGLAGEAFF TGCAGCGTTGGTTTGGCAGGTGAAGCTTTCTTT
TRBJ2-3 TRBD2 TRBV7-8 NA CASSLGTSGSYYTDTQYF TGTGCCAGCAGCTTAGGGACTAGCGGGAGTTATTACACAGATACGCAGTATTTT
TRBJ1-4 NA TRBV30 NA CAWSLGASRNEKLFF TGTGCCTGGAGCCTAGGGGCGAGCCGGAACGAAAAACTGTTTTTT
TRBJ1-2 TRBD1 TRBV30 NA CAWEGGGGTYGYTF TGTGCCTGGGAAGGAGGAGGGGGCACCTATGGCTACACCTTC
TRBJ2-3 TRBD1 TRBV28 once CASSLFLKQGAQTDTQYF TGTGCCAGCAGTTTATTCCTAAAACAGGGGGCGCAAACAGATACGCAGTATTTT
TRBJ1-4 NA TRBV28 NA CASSTSTATNEKLFF TGTGCCAGCAGTACATCGACAGCAACTAATGAAAAACTGTTTTTT
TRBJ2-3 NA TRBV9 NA CASVGRTDTQYF TGTGCCAGCGTGGGCCGGACAGATACGCAGTATTTT
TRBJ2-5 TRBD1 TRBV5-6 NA CASMELPNRDRQETQYF TGTGCCAGCATGGAGCTGCCAAACCGGGACAGACAAGAGACCCAGTACTTC
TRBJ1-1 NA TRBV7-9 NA CASSLGGGMNTEAFF TGTGCCAGCAGCTTAGGTGGAGGGATGAACACTGAAGCTTTCTTT
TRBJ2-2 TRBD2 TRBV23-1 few CASSQRSGRHTGELFF TGCGCCAGCAGTCAACGGAGCGGGAGGCACACCGGGGAGCTGTTTTTT
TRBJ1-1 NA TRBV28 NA CASNGQQNTEAFF TGTGCCAGCAACGGACAGCAGAACACTGAAGCTTTCTTT
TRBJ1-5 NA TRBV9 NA CASSPGPLGEPQHF TGTGCCAGCAGCCCCGGACCCTTAGGGGAGCCCCAGCATTTT
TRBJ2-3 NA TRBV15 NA CATSRDLGTQYF TGTGCCACCAGCAGAGATCTAGGAACGCAGTATTTT